This T cell receptor beta chain emerged from a study of cytomegalovirus exposure and HLA in healthy donors. Study background: Tens of millions of unique TCRs from HLA-typed donors were held in an early release of data.

In regard to this clone: Its antigen remains unidentified.

The CDR3 is made up of 16 amino acids. Trimming pared 4 bases from V and 3 bases from J, leaving 20 bases between. The germline V gene has CDR1 SGDLS and CDR2 YYNGEE. Whole-study results and caveats: Sequencing had likely introduced a cluster of highly shared sequence variants as an artifact. Diagnosis of cytomegalovirus status made by the classifier reportedly showed high specificity and sensitivity.

The PCR was carried out with 60 Vbeta primers and 13 Jbeta primers. The protocol was immunoSEQ multiplex PCR, while the TCRdb copy is restricted to in-frame clones and leaves out a portion. The sample includes about 180,000 clones, around 80% of them seen just once. The sequencing sample was made of PBMCs. The V and J genes are TRBV9 and TRBJ2-7; possible D gene TRBD2, 6 bases. The TCR comes from a woman between 40 and 55 years old in good health and CMV-seronegative. The chain's CDR3 is CASSPQAEGWVYEQYF. In nucleotides, the CDR3 is TGTGCCAGCAGCCCCCAGGCGGAGGGTTGGGTCTACGAGCAGTACTTC.